Following are 20 T cell receptor beta chains from one sample sequenced in a study of shared clonotypes between healthy human individuals. Here immunoSEQ multiplex PCR was the method, and the copy in TCRdb shows in-frame clones only, minus some. The sample consists of more than 2,000,000 clones, around 94% of them appearing once. The material sequenced was naive CD4+ T cells sorted from blood. The subset: CD45RA+ positively selected. The receptors shown here come from a man aged 18 to 35 in good health.

The V call is TRBV30, the J call TRBJ2-5; possibly TRBD1 for D (6 bases). V shed 4 bases and J shed 4 bases, with 10 bases lying between them. In germline, CDR1 is GTSNPN, CDR2 SVGIG (reference sequence). The CDR3 runs 12 residues. The CDR3 loop reads CAWNQGGETQYF. DNA for the CDR3: TGTGCCTGGAACCAAGGGGGAGAGACCCAGTACTTC.

With respect to this clone: This sample includes further DNA sequences coding for the same CDR3. The chain has TRBV6-6 and TRBJ2-3, with 8 bases aligning to TRBD2. Germline V gene data show CDR1 as MNHNY and CDR2 as SVGAGI (reference sequence). With 9 bases clipped from V and 1 base from J, the junction kept 0 bases outside the gene matches. The CDR3 extends over 12 amino acids. The CDR3 protein is CASSGGTDTQYF. In DNA, the CDR3 is TGTGCCAGTAGCGGGGGCACAGATACGCAGTATTTT.

This chain joins TRBV6-1 and TRBJ1-2, with D tentatively TRBD1 (5 bases). There are 14 residues in the CDR3. Between the trimmed V and J ends, which lost 0 bases and 3 bases, there was a span of 8 bases. Germline V gene lookup returns CDR1 MNHNS and CDR2 SASEGT. The DNA of the CDR3 is TGTGCCAGCAGTGAAGCCGCAGGGTACTATGGCTACACCTTC. As protein: CASSEAAGYYGYTF.

The chain carries TRBV5-1 and TRBJ2-3, with D unresolved. V was pared by 7 bases and J by 6 bases, with 12 bases between. Germline V lookup: CDR1 SGHRS, CDR2 YFSETQ. The CDR3 sequence is 12 residues long. The CDR3 nucleotides read TGCGCCAGCCGCGGAGTGTCGGATACGCAGTATTTT. It encodes CASRGVSDTQYF.

The V and J genes are TRBV6-1 and TRBJ2-4; D tentatively reads TRBD1 or TRBD2 (6 bases each). From germline, CDR1 is MNHNS and CDR2 SASEGT. This CDR3 is built from 13 residues. Trimming left V 7 bases short and J 8 bases short, with 15 bases between. The CDR3 region has the DNA TGTGCCAGCATAGGGGGGCTTGAGGACATTCAGTACTTC. This encodes CASIGGLEDIQYF.

This clone was seen just once. The CDR3 DNA reads as TGTGCCAGCAGGGATCCAGGAGAGACCCAGTACTTC. Translated: CASRDPGETQYF. The V and J genes are TRBV2 and TRBJ2-5; D not resolved. The V end lost 6 bases, the J end lost 4 bases, and 9 bases lay between the germline ends. Germline lookup yields CDR1 SNHLY and CDR2 FYNNEI. The CDR3 is made up of 12 amino acids.

In its sample, this clone was seen once. The chain is built from TRBV10-3 and TRBJ2-2, with TRBD1 matching 9 bases. With 4 bases clipped from V and 4 bases from J, the junction kept 7 bases outside the gene matches. There are 16 residues in the CDR3. The V gene's germline CDR1 is ENHRY and CDR2 SYGVKD. The CDR3 bases are TGTGCCATCAGTGTTACAGGGGGCGTATCCACCGGGGAGCTGTTTTTT. Translation gives CAISVTGGVSTGELFF.

The V call is TRBV14, the J call TRBJ2-7; D gene uncertain. This CDR3 contains 13 residues. In germline, CDR1 is SGHDN, CDR2 FVKESK. V lost 3 bases and J 4 bases, leaving 10 bases between the germline ends. The CDR3 nucleotides read TGTGCCAGCAGCCACAGCGTCTATTACGAGCAGTACTTC. Its protein is CASSHSVYYEQYF.

This chain uses TRBV6-6 with TRBJ2-1; D is ambiguous. This CDR3 has 14 residues. CDR1 is MNHNY, CDR2 SVGAGI, per germline (reference sequence). V lost 0 bases to trimming and J lost 5 bases, with 8 bases between them. CDR3 sequence: CASSYSKPDNEQFF. CDR3 nucleotides: TGTGCCAGCAGTTACTCGAAGCCAGACAATGAGCAGTTCTTC.

The rearrangement joins TRBV30 to TRBJ2-2, with 7 nucleotides matching TRBD2. Germline V gene data show CDR1 as GTSNPN and CDR2 as SVGIG (reference sequence). Trimming took 2 bases from V and 4 from J; bases not matched to a gene: 7. This CDR3 contains 15 residues. The CDR3 DNA reads as TGTGCCTGGAGTTCACAATTAGCGGGCACCGGGGAGCTGTTTTTT. Its protein product is CAWSSQLAGTGELFF.

V and J are TRBV7-2 and TRBJ2-5, with D perhaps matching TRBD1 (6 bases). This CDR3 region has 16 residues. Germline V gives CDR1 SGHTA, CDR2 FQGNSA. V gave up 5 bases and J gave up 1 base, with 17 bases separating them. CDR3 loop: CASSNRDKPFQETQYF. The CDR3 DNA is TGTGCCAGCAGCAACCGGGACAAGCCGTTCCAAGAGACCCAGTACTTC.

The rearrangement uses TRBV5-1 and TRBJ2-7; TRBD2 matches at 7 bases. Germline V gene sequence: CDR1 SGHRS, CDR2 YFSETQ. The CDR3 is 15 amino acids. The J segment lost 3 bases and the V segment lost 0 bases, leaving 6 bases of the junction unmatched. CDR3 coding DNA: TGCGCCAGCAGCTTGGGCCCGAGCGGGAACTACGAGCAGTACTTC. As protein: CASSLGPSGNYEQYF.

To note about this clone: The sample carries other DNA sequences with the same CDR3. The genes are TRBV7-2 and TRBJ1-1; tentative D call: TRBD1 (6 bases). The CDR3 has 14 residues. Germline CDR1 and CDR2: SGHTA and FQGNSA. The ends were cut back, 5 bases at V and 1 base at J, with 11 bases in the middle. CDR3 residues: CASSLGTSNTEAFF. The DNA of the CDR3 is TGTGCCAGCAGCCTCGGGACATCGAACACTGAAGCTTTCTTT.

V gene TRBV12-2 combines with J gene TRBJ1-2; TRBD1 is the table's D call and was not checked against the DNA. TRBV12-2 is designated a pseudogene. This CDR3 spans 15 amino acids. The CDR3 here is CASRLDPGVDYGYTF. The DNA for the CDR3 is TGTGCAAGTCGCTTAGATCCAGGGGTGGACTATGGCTACACCTTC.

This clone came up a few times. The J gene is TRBJ1-4, the V gene TRBV29-1; D unclear. Between the trimmed V and J ends, which lost 0 bases and 4 bases, there was a span of 6 bases. The CDR3 is 13 residues long. Germline V gene lookup returns CDR1 SQVTM and CDR2 ANQGSEA. The CDR3 DNA is TGCAGCGTTGAAGATCCCGGTAATGAAAAACTGTTTTTT. Its translation is CSVEDPGNEKLFF.

The chain couples TRBV7-8 to TRBJ1-3; TRBD1 matches at 8 bases. V shed 1 base, J shed 3 bases, and the junction held 8 bases outside the gene matches. The germline CDR1 and CDR2 sequences are SGHVS and FQNEAQ. CDR3 length: 17 amino acids. The CDR3 DNA reads TGTGCCAGCAGCTTAGGGGGGACAGGTTTTCGTGGAAACACCATATATTTT. As protein: CASSLGGTGFRGNTIYF.

V gene TRBV27 combines with J gene TRBJ1-4; D possibly corresponds to TRBD1 (6 bases). V gave up 5 bases and J gave up 9 bases, with 16 bases separating them. Germline CDR1 reads MNHEY; CDR2 reads SMNVEV (reference sequence). The CDR3 consists of 14 residues. The CDR3, as DNA: TGTGCCAGCAGTCCAGGGGTAGGAGGGAAAAAACTGTTTTTT. This translates into CASSPGVGGKKLFF.

The V gene is TRBV5-1, the J gene TRBJ2-7; 9 bases line up with TRBD2. The CDR3 consists of 16 residues. Looked up from germline, CDR1 is SGHRS and CDR2 is YFSETQ. With 2 bases clipped from V and 1 base from J, the junction kept 7 bases outside the gene matches. The CDR3 DNA reads TGCGCCAGCAGCTTCAGTAGCGGGGGCGTGTCCTACGAGCAGTACTTC. The encoded protein is CASSFSSGGVSYEQYF. The variable domain in full, with the rest retrieved from reference TRBV5-1 and TRBJ2-7, is KAGVTQTPRYLIKTRGQQVTLSCSPISGHRSVSWYQQTPGQGLQFLFEYFSETQRNKGNFPGRFSGRQFSNSRSEMNVSTLELGDSALYLCASSFSSGGVSYEQYFGPGTRLTVT.

This chain links TRBV15 with TRBJ2-3, with D maybe TRBD1 (6 bases). V lost 4 bases and J lost 2, with 13 bases in between. Germline V gene data show CDR1 as LNHNV and CDR2 as YYDKDF (reference sequence). This CDR3 region has 15 residues. The CDR3: CATSKGGYDTDTQYF. For the CDR3, the DNA is TGTGCCACCAGCAAAGGGGGATACGACACAGATACGCAGTATTTT.

The V and J genes are TRBV5-5 and TRBJ2-7; 7 bases are a match to TRBD2. CDR3 length: 13 residues. CDR1 is SGHKS and CDR2 is YYEKEE in the germline V gene (reference sequence). Losses at the gene ends were 4 bases for V and 3 bases for J; bases not matched to a gene: 4. The CDR3 spells CASSQWTSYEQYF. In nucleotides, the CDR3 is TGTGCCAGCAGCCAGTGGACTAGCTACGAGCAGTACTTC.